This is a list of T cell receptor beta chains from one sample in a study of CD8 T cells in ankylosing spondylitis. TCRdb called the 5' RACE reads again in MiXCR, with one record for every CDR3 protein. The sample has hundreds of thousands of distinct CDR3 sequences; less than 9.5% are singletons. The sequenced material came from blood, either unsorted or a sorted T cell fraction (not recorded which). All receptors derive from a female donor with ankylosing spondylitis or in good health (not recorded which). CDR3s include the opening cysteine and the closing phenylalanine or tryptophan. The D gene is left open where the match is weak. The size entry is marked missing in some rows and otherwise reads once, few, many or a size class.

>TRBJ1-5|TRBV7-2|-|many
TGTGCCAGCAGCTTAGCCTCCGGGACACCTTTGGAGCCCCAGCATTTT
CASSLASGTPLEPQHF
>TRBJ2-3|TRBV5-1|-|many
TGCGCCAGCAGCCGGGAGATGGGTCCAGATACGCAGTATTTT
CASSREMGPDTQYF
>TRBJ1-1|TRBV10-3|-|many
TGTGCCATCAGTGGCTCGACTGAAGCTTTCTTT
CAISGSTEAFF
>TRBJ2-1|TRBV7-2|TRBD1|many
TGTGCCAGCAGCCTGGGACAGCTTTACAATGAGCAGTTCTTC
CASSLGQLYNEQFF
>TRBJ2-1|TRBV9|TRBD2|many
TGTGCCAGCAGCGAGGGTGGAGGACTAGCACTAAACAATGAGCAGTTCTTC
CASSEGGGLALNNEQFF
>TRBJ1-2|TRBV29-1|-|few
TGCAGCGGTGTGCCACTCCCTCTGGACACCCTGGGAGTAACCCATGGCTACACCTTC
CSGVPLPLDTLGVTHGYTF
>TRBJ2-1|TRBV7-9|TRBD2|many
TGTGCCAGCACCTCCGGGACTAGCGGGGACAATGAGCAGTTCTTC
CASTSGTSGDNEQFF
>TRBJ2-2|TRBV4-3|-|-
TGCGCCAGCAGCCAAGATGTTAACACCGGGGAGCTGTTTTTT
CASSQDVNTGELFF
>TRBJ1-1|TRBV3-1|-|many
TGTGCCAGCAGCCAGGGAAGGTCGGGGGGCACTGAAGCTTTCTTT
CASSQGRSGGTEAFF
>TRBJ2-1|TRBV7-9|TRBD2|-
TGTGCCAGCAGCCCCGTACTAGCGGGAGGCAATGAGCAGTTCTTC
CASSPVLAGGNEQFF
>TRBJ2-4|TRBV20-1|TRBD1|many
TGCAGTGCTGACAGACCGGGACAGGGGTTCGAGGACATTCAGTACTTC
CSADRPGQGFEDIQYF
>TRBJ2-7|TRBV24-1|TRBD2|many
TGTGCCACCAGTGAATTAGCGGGAGGAGGAGACGAGCAGTACTTC
CATSELAGGGDEQYF
>TRBJ1-5|TRBV19|-|few
TGTGCCAGTGGGAATCAGCCCCAGCATTTT
CASGNQPQHF
>TRBJ2-1|TRBV20-1|-|many
TGCAGTGCTAGAGCCCGCGGTTCCTACAATGAGCAGTTCTTC
CSARARGSYNEQFF
>TRBJ1-2|TRBV20-1|-|many
-
CSAPPDSYGCYTF
>TRBJ2-7|TRBV15|-|many
TGTGCCACCAGCAGAGATTCGCGGGATTCCTACGAGCAGTACTTC
CATSRDSRDSYEQYF
>TRBJ2-1|TRBV5-1|TRBD2|many
TGCGCCAGCAGCTCGAGACTAGCGGGAGTCAATGAGCAGTTCTTC
CASSSRLAGVNEQFF
>TRBJ2-7|TRBV11-2|TRBD2|-
TGTGCCAGCAGCTTAGAAGGGACTAGCGGGAGGGGGTGGATGGATTACGAGCAGTACTTC
CASSLEGTSGRGWMDYEQYF
>TRBJ1-1|TRBV27|-|many
TGTGCCAGCAGTCGGACCCTTCTCAGGGCGGGCATGAACACTGAAGCTTTCTTT
CASSRTLLRAGMNTEAFF
>TRBJ1-2|TRBV28|-|many
TGTGCCAGCAGTTTACCCTCTCAGAGCTATGGCTACACCTTC
CASSLPSQSYGYTF
>TRBJ2-7|TRBV25-1|-|many
TGTGCCAGCAGCGTGGGGCAAGGGGGCGAGCAGTACTTC
CASSVGQGGEQYF
>TRBJ2-7|TRBV9|-|many
TGTGCCAGCAGCGCCCAGGACAGCCCTCTCGACGAGCAGTACTTC
CASSAQDSPLDEQYF
>TRBJ1-2|TRBV3-1|TRBD1|-
TGTGCCAGCAGCCAAAGCCCTGGGACAGGGGGCTATGGCTACACCTTC
CASSQSPGTGGYGYTF
>TRBJ1-2|TRBV5-1|TRBD1|many
TGCGCCAGCAGGGCCGGGACAGGGGGTGGCTACACCTTC
CASRAGTGGGYTF
>TRBJ1-1|TRBV28|-|many
TGTGCCAGCAGTTTATCCGGGACTATGAACACTGAAGCTTTCTTT
CASSLSGTMNTEAFF
>TRBJ2-4|TRBV20-1|-|many
TGCAGTGCTAGGCGGAAGTTAGCCAAAAACATTCAGTACTTC
CSARRKLAKNIQYF
>TRBJ2-5|TRBV20-1|TRBD2|many
TGCAGTGCTCCAGCCCAGACTAGCGGGAGTAGAAAGACCCAGTACTTC
CSAPAQTSGSRKTQYF
>TRBJ2-5|TRBV6-2/TRBV6-3|TRBD2|many
TGTGCCAGCAGGCCTAGCGGCGGGGAGACCCAGTACTTC
CASRPSGGETQYF
>TRBJ2-7|TRBV7-9|-|many
TGTGCCAGCAGCGATCTCAGGCGCGAGCAGTACTTC
CASSDLRREQYF
>TRBJ1-2|TRBV12-3/TRBV12-4|-|many
TGTGCCAGCAGTTTGAGGCAGAACTATGGCTACACCTTC
CASSLRQNYGYTF
>TRBJ2-3|TRBV30|-|-
TGTGCCTGGAGTGCCCTCAACAGGGATACGCAGTATTTT
CAWSALNRDTQYF
>TRBJ2-7|TRBV6-2/TRBV6-3|-|many
TGTGCCAGCAGTCGGAGAACCTACGAGCAGTACTTC
CASSRRTYEQYF
>TRBJ2-2|TRBV7-8|-|many
TGTGCCAGCAGACTTCGGGAAGTCGGCACCGGGGAGCTGTTTTTT
CASRLREVGTGELFF